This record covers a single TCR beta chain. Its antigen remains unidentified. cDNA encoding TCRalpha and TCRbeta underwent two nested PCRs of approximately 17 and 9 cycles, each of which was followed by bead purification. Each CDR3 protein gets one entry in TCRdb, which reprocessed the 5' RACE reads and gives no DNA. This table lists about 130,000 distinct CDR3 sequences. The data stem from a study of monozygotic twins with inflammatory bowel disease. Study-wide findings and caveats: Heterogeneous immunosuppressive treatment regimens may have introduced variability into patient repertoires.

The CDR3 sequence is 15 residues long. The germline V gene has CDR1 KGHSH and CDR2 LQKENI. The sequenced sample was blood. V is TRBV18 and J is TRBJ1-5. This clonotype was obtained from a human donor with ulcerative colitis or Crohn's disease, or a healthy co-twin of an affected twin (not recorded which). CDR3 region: CASSPEVGPHQPQHF. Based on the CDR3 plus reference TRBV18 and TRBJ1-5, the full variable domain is NAGVMQNPRHLVRRRGQEARLRCSPMKGHSHVYWYRQLPEEGLKFMVYLQKENIIDESGMPKERFSAEFPKEGPSILRIQQVVRGDSAAYFCASSPEVGPHQPQHFGDGTRLSIL.